The clone carrying this T cell receptor beta chain was observed a handful of times. Antigen specificity is unknown. The source of the sample is a study of beta chain features in type 1 diabetes. Study details: Sorted cell examination encompassed roughly 110 million cells across all samples. Notes on the study in general: A moderate, significant TCRB CDR3 shortening appeared in type 1 diabetes across four CD4+ subsets.

Trimming cost V 4 bases and J 5 bases, with 8 bases left between them. The germline V gene has CDR1 SGDLS and CDR2 YYNGEE. The CDR3 is made up of 12 amino acids. Sorted populations all had greater than 95% purity. Isolated RNA was reverse transcribed in full, so expressed TCRB transcripts were sequenced. The data were produced by immunoSEQ multiplex PCR, yet TCRdb's version contains in-frame clones alone and is incomplete. This repertoire shows a few hundred thousand clones, approximately 24% found once; its top ten account for about 0.012%. This TCR came from a young woman with type 1 diabetes. This chain joins TRBV9 and TRBJ2-3, with D hard to call. The sequenced material came from naive CD4+ T cells from blood. The CDR3 nucleotides are TGTGCCAGCAGCCCCCTACTAGATACGCAGTATTTT. Translating gives CASSPLLDTQYF.